The clone carrying this T cell receptor beta chain is a singleton in its sample. Its matching antigen is unknown. These data come from a study of T cell repertoires in cytomegalovirus infection. V dropped 6 bases and J dropped 5; count of bases not matched to a gene: 9. The V gene's germline CDR1 is KGHSH and CDR2 LQKENI. The CDR3 spans 15 residues. TCRdb fed the reads into MiXCR, producing one record per CDR3 protein. The data show roughly 640,000 distinct CDR3 sequences, 24% seen once. General study findings and limits: Frequencies of public TCR beta families were cumulated, and this identified carriers of CMV plus the relevant HLA. Clonotype analysis showed dominance of the ex vivo response by HLA-C-restricted CMV-specific TCR beta clonotypes.

Sequencing was carried out using CD8+ T cells from PBMCs. The clonotype was recovered from a human donor in good health (CMV status not recorded). Some clones in this sample may be carry-over from other donors' samples. J is TRBJ2-5 and V is TRBV18; 10 nucleotides align to TRBD1. This CDR3 is CASSPGQGIPETQYF. CDR3 nucleotide sequence: TGTGCCAGCTCGCCGGGACAGGGGATCCCGGAGACCCAGTACTTC.